This T cell receptor (beta chain) was identified in a study of beta chain features in type 1 diabetes. This clone appeared a few times. No antigen is known for it. All of the isolated RNA was reverse transcribed, so expressed TCRB transcripts were sequenced. Each sample of naive, central memory or regulatory T cells had, on average, roughly 3.4 million reads. TCRdb's table, derived via immunoSEQ multiplex PCR, lists solely in-frame clones and lacks some. Of 620,000 or so clones in the sample, around 16% were seen once. CDR1 and CDR2 from the germline V gene are SGHNT and YYREEE (reference sequence). The CDR3 is 17 amino acids. The V and J ends lost 5 bases and 2 bases respectively, with 23 bases between them. Whole-study findings and limits: Moderate but significant shortening of TCRB CDR3s was recorded in all four CD4+ subsets from Type 1 diabetes patients.

The sequence came from a man younger than 30 in good health. This chain links TRBV5-4 with TRBJ2-7; D gene uncertain. Sequencing input: naive CD4+ T cells from blood. The CDR3 nucleotides read TGTGCCAGCAGTTACCTCCCGGGCCGCAGTTCGCCCTACGAGCAGTACTTC. Its protein is CASSYLPGRSSPYEQYF.